Shown below are 29 T cell receptor beta chains from a single sample sequenced in a study of OX40 agonist ivuxolimab in advanced cancers. Libraries were constructed by the immunoSEQ multiplex PCR assay. In its TCRdb copy, this immuneACCESS table keeps in-frame sequences only and misses some clones. Where compared with another copy, unresolved V genes explain less than half of these, and the others have no known cause. The table for this sample lists roughly 92,000 clones; around nine tenths of them were counted only once. The ten largest clones add up to approximately 0.81% of the sample. The sequencing used CD4+ or CD8+ T cells sorted from blood, collected in a trial of the OX40 agonist ivuxolimab. Source of these receptors: an adult with an advanced solid tumor such as melanoma, head and neck, liver or kidney cancer.

The rearrangement joins TRBV29-1 to TRBJ2-1, with 8 bases matching TRBD2. This CDR3 region has 13 residues. Trimming cost V 3 bases and J 10 bases; bases outside gene matches: 8. Germline CDR1 is SQVTM and CDR2 is ANQGSEA. The CDR3 nucleotides read TGCAGCGTTGATAGCGGGGATGGCTCCGAGCAGTTCTTC. Its translation is CSVDSGDGSEQFF.

The chain combines TRBV5-6 with TRBJ2-7; TRBD1 is a possible D gene (6 bases). CDR1 is SGHDT, CDR2 YYEEEE, per germline. CDR3 size: 14 residues. Between the trimmed V and J ends, which lost 0 bases and 4 bases, there was a span of 11 bases. The CDR3 loop is CASSLDGQPYEQYF. For the CDR3, the DNA is TGTGCCAGCAGCTTGGACGGACAGCCGTACGAGCAGTACTTC.

The chain is built from TRBV6-1 and TRBJ1-4, with 8 bases that match TRBD1. The junction had 8 bases not matched to a gene; V was cut back by 3 bases and J by 2 bases. The CDR3 is made up of 17 amino acids. Germline V gene sequence: CDR1 MNHNS, CDR2 SASEGT. CDR3 residues: CASSDFNRGSTNEKLFF. The CDR3 coding sequence is TGTGCCAGCAGTGATTTTAACAGGGGGTCCACTAATGAAAAACTGTTTTTT.

This chain links TRBV11-2 with TRBJ2-2; maybe TRBD1 (6 bases). The V gene's germline CDR1 is SGHAT and CDR2 FQNNGV. The V gene lost 7 bases and the J gene lost 6 bases, with 15 bases spanning the gap. The CDR3 loop spans 14 amino acids. CDR3 sequence (DNA): TGTGCCAGCAACCGACAGGTTTTCGCCGGGGAGCTGTTTTTT. It yields the protein CASNRQVFAGELFF.

V usage is TRBV4-3 and J usage is TRBJ2-7; D perhaps matches TRBD1 (5 bases). The CDR3 sequence is 13 residues long. Germline V gives CDR1 LGHNA, CDR2 YSLEER. With 4 bases removed from V and 4 bases from J, the gap between germline ends came to 11 bases. CDR3 sequence: CASSPVPGYEQYF. For the CDR3, the DNA is TGCGCCAGCAGCCCCGTTCCAGGGTACGAGCAGTACTTC.

The V and J genes are TRBV5-6 and TRBJ2-7; 8 bases fit TRBD1. Per germline, CDR1 SGHDT and CDR2 YYEEEE. The CDR3 contains 16 residues. With V trimmed by 2 bases and J by 3 bases, 10 bases remained unmatched. The CDR3 DNA follows: TGTGCCAGCAGCTTACCACGACGACAGGGGAACTACGAGCAGTACTTC. This gives the protein CASSLPRRQGNYEQYF. The entire variable domain, with the rest obtained from reference TRBV5-6 and TRBJ2-7, is as follows: DAGVTQSPTHLIKTRGQQVTLRCSPKSGHDTVSWYQQALGQGPQFIFQYYEEEERQRGNFPDRFSGHQFPNYSSELNVNALLLGDSALYLCASSLPRRQGNYEQYFGPGTRLTVT.

The chain uses TRBV5-1 and TRBJ2-2, with 8 nucleotides matching TRBD2. The junction had 7 bases not matched to a gene; V was cut back by 4 bases and J by 5 bases. Germline CDR1 reads SGHRS; CDR2 reads YFSETQ. The CDR3 loop spans 15 amino acids. As DNA, the CDR3 is TGCGCCAGCAGCGACCAAGCGGGAGTAACCGGGGAGCTGTTTTTT. Translation gives CASSDQAGVTGELFF.

The chain has TRBV30 and TRBJ2-7; TRBD1 matches 7 bases. The V gene end was trimmed by 0 bases and the J gene end by 0 bases; junction bases not matched to a gene: 11. Germline values: CDR1 GTSNPN, CDR2 SVGIG (reference sequence). The CDR3 has 17 amino acids. CDR3: CAWSVRGSGQASYEQYF. Here the CDR3 DNA reads TGTGCCTGGAGTGTACGCGGGTCCGGACAGGCCTCCTACGAGCAGTACTTC.

The table lists this clone with a few counts. The V and J genes are TRBV7-9 and TRBJ1-2; D uncertain. The length of the CDR3 is 12 residues. V was trimmed by 4 bases and J by 4 bases, leaving 7 bases between them. The germline V gene encodes CDR1 SEHNR and CDR2 FQNEAQ (reference sequence). Written as DNA, the CDR3 is TGTGCCAGCAGCTCGGGTCTCTATGGCTACACCTTC. This sequence encodes CASSSGLYGYTF.

In DNA, the CDR3 is TGTGCCAGCTCACCACGCGGACAGGGGGCAGCCAACGTCCTGACTTTC. Its translation: CASSPRGQGAANVLTF. The chain employs TRBV18 and TRBJ2-6; the match to TRBD1 covers 11 bases. The junction had 3 bases not matched to a gene; V was cut back by 1 base and J by 7 bases. Germline values: CDR1 KGHSH, CDR2 LQKENI. The CDR3 length is 16 residues.

This clone came up once. V is TRBV9 and J is TRBJ2-7, with D perhaps matching TRBD2 (6 bases). Between the trimmed V and J ends, which lost 0 bases and 4 bases, there was a span of 14 bases. The CDR3 is 15 amino acids. From germline, CDR1 is SGDLS and CDR2 YYNGEE. CDR3 in DNA: TGTGCCAGCAGCGTAGAAGAGGGAGCGGGTTACGAGCAGTACTTC. Amino acids: CASSVEEGAGYEQYF.

About this clone: The sample contains more than one DNA sequence encoding this CDR3. The genes are TRBV7-2 and TRBJ2-1; D perhaps matches TRBD2 (6 bases). V was trimmed by 0 bases and J by 2 bases, leaving 8 bases between them. This CDR3 contains 15 residues. Germline V lookup: CDR1 SGHTA, CDR2 FQGNSA. The CDR3 loop is CASSLAGGPYNEQFF. Written as DNA, the CDR3 is TGTGCCAGCAGCTTAGCCGGAGGGCCCTACAATGAGCAGTTCTTC.

The V call is TRBV11-3, the J call TRBJ2-7; a possible D gene is TRBD1 (5 bases). The CDR3 contains 15 residues. In germline, CDR1 is SGHNT, CDR2 YENEEA. With 1 base removed from V and 5 bases from J, the gap between germline ends came to 15 bases. The CDR3 here is CASSLGQNPTHEQYF. The CDR3 nucleotides read TGTGCCAGCAGCTTAGGACAGAACCCCACCCACGAGCAGTACTTC. Looking up the rest from reference TRBV11-3 and TRBJ2-7 gives the full variable domain: EAGVVQSPRYKIIEKKQPVAFWCNPISGHNTLYWYLQNLGQGPELLIRYENEEAVDDSQLPKDRFSAERLKGVDSTLKIQPAELGDSAVYLCASSLGQNPTHEQYFGPGTRLTVT.

For this clone: Other DNA variants within this sample encode the same CDR3. The chain's CDR3 is CSVKKRGQRGNEQFF. For the CDR3, the DNA is TGCAGCGTCAAGAAGAGGGGGCAGAGGGGCAACGAGCAGTTCTTC. The chain couples TRBV29-1 to TRBJ2-1; 7 nucleotides line up with TRBD1. V was pared by 6 bases and J by 10 bases, with 18 bases of the junction left unmatched. CDR1 and CDR2 from the germline V gene are SQVTM and ANQGSEA. CDR3 length equals 15 residues.

This chain links TRBV6-1 with TRBJ1-1; D unclear. The V gene lost 6 bases and the J gene lost 5 bases, with 19 bases spanning the gap. Germline assignment: CDR1 MNHNS and CDR2 SASEGT. This CDR3 has 15 amino acids. CDR3 in DNA: TGTGCCAGCAGGAGGGTCTCCTTCGGAGGGACTGAAGCTTTCTTT. Protein sequence: CASRRVSFGGTEAFF.

The CDR3 region is CASSSGLAGVGNTGELFF. In nucleotides, the CDR3 is TGCGCCAGCAGCTCGGGACTAGCGGGAGTCGGTAACACCGGGGAGCTGTTTTTT. The chain carries TRBV5-1 and TRBJ2-2, with 14 bases identical to TRBD2. The V gene end was trimmed by 3 bases and the J gene end by 2 bases; junction bases not matched to a gene: 6. Germline V lookup: CDR1 SGHRS, CDR2 YFSETQ. The CDR3 has 18 residues.

This chain connects TRBV11-2 to TRBJ1-2; 8 nucleotides align to TRBD1. The trim removed 2 bases at V and 4 bases at J, leaving 9 bases unmatched. CDR1 SGHAT and CDR2 FQNNGV come from the germline V gene. The CDR3 is 16 residues long. The DNA for the CDR3 is TGTGCCAGCAGCTTAAGGCAGGGGGCGTTGGGCTATGGCTACACCTTC. Translation: CASSLRQGALGYGYTF.

The chain recombines TRBV20-1 with TRBJ1-2; D is ambiguous. This CDR3 is built from 11 residues. The V end was cut by 7 bases, the J end by 5 bases, with 11 bases between. Germline CDR1 reads DFQATT; CDR2 reads SNEGSKA (reference sequence). In DNA form, the CDR3 reads TGCAGTGTTTCGGCAACTTATGGCTACACCTTC. This gives the protein CSVSATYGYTF.

This clone was observed once. This chain connects TRBV12-5 to TRBJ2-1, with 11 bases lining up with TRBD1. The CDR3 has 15 amino acids. V lost 5 bases, J lost 8 bases, and 8 bases stayed unmatched. Germline V gene sequence: CDR1 LGHNT, CDR2 FRNRAP. The CDR3 region has the DNA TGTGCTAGTGGTCAACCGGGACAGGGGGTTGATGAGCAGTTCTTC. Its translation is CASGQPGQGVDEQFF.

The genes are TRBV7-2 and TRBJ1-5; 8 nucleotides align to TRBD1. This CDR3 has 15 residues. V was pared by 1 base and J by 7 bases, with 6 bases of the junction left unmatched. CDR1 and CDR2 from the germline V gene are SGHTA and FQGNSA. In DNA form, the CDR3 reads TGTGCCAGCAGCTTAGATCGGTCAGGGGGCCAGCCCCAGCATTTT. It translates to CASSLDRSGGQPQHF.

The V gene is TRBV21-1, the J gene TRBJ1-1. TRBV21-1 is a listed pseudogene. This CDR3 is built from 14 residues. CDR3 in amino acids: CASFVGGLNTEAFF. In DNA form, the CDR3 reads TGTGCCAGCTTCGTGGGGGGATTGAACACTGAAGCTTTCTTT.

The chain combines TRBV14 with TRBJ2-7, with TRBD2 matching 10 bases. From germline, CDR1 is SGHDN and CDR2 FVKESK. Trimming took 3 bases from V and 5 from J; bases not matched to a gene: 7. The CDR3 runs 15 residues. The chain's CDR3 is CASSQLGTSANEQYF. The CDR3 bases are TGTGCCAGCAGCCAGCTCGGGACTAGCGCTAACGAGCAGTACTTC.

V is TRBV9 and J is TRBJ2-7; D remains ambiguous. The CDR3 runs to 13 residues. Trimming shortened V by 4 bases and J by 3 bases, and 11 bases separated the two germline ends. CDR1 and CDR2 from the germline V gene are SGDLS and YYNGEE. As DNA, the CDR3 is TGTGCCAGCAGCCCCGACCTAGACTACGAGCAGTACTTC. It translates to CASSPDLDYEQYF.

The gene calls are TRBV5-1 and TRBJ2-1; D not resolved. The CDR3 has 11 residues. CDR1 and CDR2 (germline): SGHRS, YFSETQ. V dropped 6 bases and J dropped 3 bases, with 4 bases sitting between them. This chain's CDR3 is CASTDYNEQFF. The CDR3 DNA sequence: TGCGCCAGCACGGACTACAATGAGCAGTTCTTC.

This clone came up once. This sequence joins TRBV19 and TRBJ2-3; 8 bases map to TRBD1. Trimming at V came to 7 bases and at J to 4 bases, leaving 10 bases not matched to a gene. The CDR3 is 15 residues long. Germline CDR1 is LNHDA and CDR2 is SQIVND (reference sequence). Written as DNA, the CDR3 is TGTGCCAGTACCCTCGGACAGGGTAGGGCAGATACGCAGTATTTT. It is translated as CASTLGQGRADTQYF. Variable domain in full (rest from reference TRBV19 and TRBJ2-3): DGGITQSPKYLFRKEGQNVTLSCEQNLNHDAMYWYRQDPGQGLRLIYYSQIVNDFQKGDIAEGYSVSREKKESFPLTVTSAQKNPTAFYLCASTLGQGRADTQYFGPGTRLTVL.

This clone was seen only once. V gene TRBV7-3 combines with J gene TRBJ2-7; D may be TRBD1 or TRBD2 (5 bases each). The germline gives CDR1 SGHTA, CDR2 FQGTGA. The CDR3 spans 14 residues. Trimming cost V 2 bases and J 0 bases, with 8 bases left between them. CDR3 sequence (DNA): TGTGCCAGCAGCTTAGAGGGGAGCTCCTACGAGCAGTACTTC. This translates into CASSLEGSSYEQYF.

This clone occurred many times. The gene calls are TRBV28 and TRBJ1-2; the match to TRBD1 covers 9 bases. Germline V gives CDR1 MDHEN, CDR2 SYDVKM. V dropped 3 bases and J dropped 6; count of bases not matched to a gene: 8. CDR3 length: 15 amino acids. CDR3 DNA sequence: TGTGCCAGCAGTTTGGGCGGCGGGACAGGGCATGGCTACACCTTC. This codes for CASSLGGGTGHGYTF.

The chain couples TRBV15 to TRBJ1-2, with D possibly TRBD1 on 6 matching bases. V was clipped by 1 base and J by 3 bases, with 12 bases between them. CDR3 length equals 15 residues. The germline V gene has CDR1 LNHNV and CDR2 YYDKDF (reference sequence). The CDR3: CATSRGYREHYGYTF. The CDR3 region has the DNA TGTGCCACCAGCAGAGGTTACAGGGAGCACTATGGCTACACCTTC.

The chain combines TRBV10-2 with TRBJ2-5; D remains ambiguous. This CDR3 is built from 12 residues. The germline gives CDR1 WSHSY, CDR2 SAAADI. V lost 3 bases, J lost 5 bases, and 7 bases lay in between. The CDR3 spells CASSDPRETQYF. The CDR3 region has the DNA TGCGCCAGCAGTGATCCCCGGGAGACCCAGTACTTC.